This TCR beta chain was sequenced in a study of T cell changes during pregnancy in multiple sclerosis (dated by TCRdb to about 2019). For the study in its entirety: The study examined how the T cell repertoire changed over the course of pregnancy in women with multiple sclerosis.

This clone was recorded only once. Its specific antigen is unknown. Base qualities are not provided; no much larger clone lies one nucleotide away. Taken from cysteine to phenylalanine, the CDR3 has 13 residues. The retained sequence is limited to the CDR3, 39 bases, with the frame set at the first base. Between the V and J ends, shortened by 8 bases and 4 bases respectively, the junction contains 12 bases. Reading the germline V gene gives CDR1 MDHEN and CDR2 SYDVKM. To prepare the library, the immunoSEQ multiplex PCR assay was applied. TCRdb re-hosts the immuneACCESS table, in-frame sequences only. Its copies lack some clones; in the studies checked, an unresolved V gene accounts for under half of them, and the cause for the rest is not known. Within this sample are roughly 110,000 clones, with 85% to 95% of them counted one time only. The biggest ten clones account for 1.6% of the sample.

The chain is made from TRBV28 and TRBJ2-1; the D gene lacks a confident call. This sequence was found in a female donor with multiple sclerosis, enrolled in a pregnancy study. This specimen consisted of peripheral blood, obtained after pregnancy. CDR3 loop: CASYSTRYNEQFF. The DNA reads as follows: TGTGCCAGCTATTCGACGCGGTACAATGAGCAGTTCTTC.